This TCR beta chain was sequenced for a study of identical twins. CDR1 and CDR2 from the germline V gene are SGHVS and FQNEAQ. The CDR3 consists of 17 residues. The J segment lost 5 bases and the V segment lost 0 bases, leaving 8 bases of the junction unmatched. Whole-study findings and limits: Models underestimated out-of-frame TCR alpha sharing in monozygotic twins. Low generation-probability sequences were in excess among twin-shared out-of-frame alpha sequences.

TCRdb recomputed calls from the 5' RACE reads with MiXCR, one row per CDR3 protein. This sample has some 320,000 distinct CDR3 sequences, with 9% to 15% found just once. Ten or more counts support this clonotype. Its antigen is not known. These data were also filed under a second study, of yellow fever vaccine responses in identical twins.

This TCR was sampled from a woman between 18 and 29 years old in good health. The specimen sequenced was CD8+ T cells sorted from blood. This sequence joins TRBV7-8 and TRBJ2-1; the match to TRBD1 covers 9 bases. The CDR3 coding sequence is TGTGCCAGCAGCTTAGCAAAACAGGGGGCGGGAAACAATGAGCAGTTCTTC. As protein: CASSLAKQGAGNNEQFF.